The 8 T cell receptor beta chains below come from one sample, sequenced in a study of T cell repertoires in cytomegalovirus infection. The antigens for these receptors are not known. TCRdb redid the calling of the reads with MiXCR, one entry per CDR3 protein. The sample has tens of thousands of distinct CDR3 sequences, roughly 20% seen once. The sequences come from CD8+ T cells from cultured PBMCs, collected from culture after CMV antigen stimulation. These receptors were taken from a human donor in good health (CMV status not recorded). Some clones in this sample may be carry-over from other donors' samples.

There are a few counts of this clonotype. The J gene is TRBJ1-6, the V gene TRBV5-4; D is possibly TRBD1 (5 bases). Germline V gene sequence: CDR1 SGHNT, CDR2 YYREEE (reference sequence). Trimming removed 0 bases from V and 11 bases from J, with 18 bases in between. The CDR3 loop spans 16 amino acids. DNA of the CDR3: TGTGCCAGCAGCTTGGCCGACGAGGGTCGCAGGGCACCCCTCCACTTT. Amino acids: CASSLADEGRRAPLHF.

The chain couples TRBV4-2 to TRBJ1-2, with D unresolved. V dropped 2 bases and J dropped 4 bases, with 14 bases sitting between them. Germline CDR1 and CDR2: LGHNA and YNFKEQ. This CDR3 is built from 15 residues. The CDR3 sequence: CASSQRHTDPYGYTF. CDR3 bases: TGTGCCAGCAGCCAACGTCATACGGACCCCTATGGCTACACCTTC.

This clonotype was seen at least ten times. The chain couples TRBV6-1 to TRBJ2-3; a weak D match, TRBD1 (6 bases). Trimming cost V 6 bases and J 3 bases, with 16 bases left between them. This CDR3 contains 15 residues. CDR1 is MNHNS and CDR2 is SASEGT in the germline V gene. The CDR3 is CASSALAGETDTQYF. The CDR3 nucleotides are TGTGCCAGCAGCGCACTGGCAGGGGAGACAGATACGCAGTATTTT.

This clonotype was seen a handful of times. DNA for the CDR3: TGTGCCAGCAGCATAACAGGGCCCCGCTCCTACAATGAGCAGTTCTTC. This sequence encodes CASSITGPRSYNEQFF. The chain links TRBV5-8 to TRBJ2-1; weak D call: TRBD1 (6 bases). This CDR3 contains 16 residues. The V and J ends lost 4 bases and 0 bases respectively, with 14 bases between them. CDR1 is SGHTS, CDR2 YDEGEE, per germline.

The V call is TRBV27, the J call TRBJ2-2; 8 bases match TRBD2. The CDR3 sequence is 15 residues long. V gave up 8 bases and J gave up 4 bases; unmatched junction bases: 9. Germline V gene lookup returns CDR1 MNHEY and CDR2 SMNVEV (reference sequence). CDR3 amino acids: CASLGGGVATGELFF. The DNA of the CDR3 is TGTGCCAGCCTCGGGGGGGGAGTTGCCACCGGGGAGCTGTTTTTT.

In this sample, this clonotype turned up a few times. This sequence joins TRBV7-8 and TRBJ1-1, with a tentative D call TRBD1 (6 bases). V was clipped by 1 base and J by 7 bases, with 16 bases between them. Germline values: CDR1 SGHVS, CDR2 FQNEAQ. The CDR3 length is 15 residues. CDR3 sequence (DNA): TGTGCCAGCAGCTTAGGCTTGGGGGCCAATAATGAAGCTTTCTTT. Protein product: CASSLGLGANNEAFF.

The chain is built from TRBV6-5 and TRBJ2-7; TRBD1 matches at 7 bases. From germline, CDR1 is MNHEY and CDR2 SVGAGI. The CDR3 has 11 amino acids. Trimming took 8 bases from V and 3 from J; bases not matched to a gene: 1. CDR3 loop: CASAGGYEQYF. The DNA of the CDR3 is TGTGCCAGCGCAGGGGGCTACGAGCAGTACTTC.

The J gene is TRBJ1-1, the V gene TRBV29-1; D ambiguous. This CDR3 has 12 amino acids. In germline, CDR1 is SQVTM, CDR2 ANQGSEA. Between the trimmed V and J ends, which lost 7 bases and 8 bases, there was a span of 17 bases. In DNA form, the CDR3 reads TGCAGCGAAATTTCCAGACAAGGGGAAGCTTTCTTT. This sequence encodes CSEISRQGEAFF.